The present TCR beta chain was sequenced within a study of post-analysis software for immune sequencing data. TCR beta cDNA libraries included unique molecular identifiers. Each CDR3 protein gets one entry after TCRdb re-called the PCR reads with MiXCR. Of over 700,000 distinct CDR3 sequences detected, around 27% appear once; the ten largest clones hold 0.55% to 0.65%. To note about this clonotype: As yet, its antigen is unknown.

Germline V CDR1 and CDR2: SNHLY, FYNNEI. Trimming removed 7 bases from V and 1 base from J; junction bases left unmatched: 3. The CDR3 extends over 14 amino acids. Whole-study results and caveats: There were several TRBV segments more frequent in patients than controls, and TRBV5-6, TRBV5-1 and TRBV20-1 were among them. Under the F measure, samples that were prepared in one batch clustered strongly together.

The receptor was isolated from a girl aged 10 to 17 with multiple sclerosis. The sequenced sample consisted of blood. The V call is TRBV2, the J call TRBJ2-3; TRBD2 agrees at 9 bases. This CDR3 reads CASKEREGTDTQYF. Written as DNA, the CDR3 is TGTGCCAGCAAGGAGCGGGAGGGCACAGATACGCAGTATTTT.